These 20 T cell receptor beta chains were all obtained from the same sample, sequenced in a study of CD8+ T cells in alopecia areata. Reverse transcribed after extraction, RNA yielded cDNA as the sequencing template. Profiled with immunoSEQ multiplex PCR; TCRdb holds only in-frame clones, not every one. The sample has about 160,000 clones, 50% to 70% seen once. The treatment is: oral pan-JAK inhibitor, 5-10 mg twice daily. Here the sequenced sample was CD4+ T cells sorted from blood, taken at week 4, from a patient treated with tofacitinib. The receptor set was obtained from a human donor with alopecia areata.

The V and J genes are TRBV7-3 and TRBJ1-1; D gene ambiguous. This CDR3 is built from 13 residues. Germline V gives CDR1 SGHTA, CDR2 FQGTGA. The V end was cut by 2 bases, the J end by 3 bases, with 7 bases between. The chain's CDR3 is CASSLYADTEAFF. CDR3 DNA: TGTGCCAGCAGCTTATACGCGGACACTGAAGCTTTCTTT.

CDR3 sequence (DNA): TGCAGCGCCAGGGTTCCCCAAGAGACCCAGTACTTC. It translates to CSARVPQETQYF. The chain has TRBV29-1 and TRBJ2-5; D perhaps matches TRBD1 (5 bases). The CDR3 runs to 12 residues. V gave up 7 bases and J gave up 1 base, with 10 bases separating them. Looked up from germline, CDR1 is SQVTM and CDR2 is ANQGSEA.

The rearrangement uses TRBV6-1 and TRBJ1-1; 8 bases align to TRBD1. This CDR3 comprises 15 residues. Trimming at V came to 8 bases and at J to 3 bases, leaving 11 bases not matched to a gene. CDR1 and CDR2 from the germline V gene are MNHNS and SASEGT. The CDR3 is CASGRQGRRYTEAFF. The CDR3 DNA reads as TGTGCCAGCGGGCGACAGGGGCGACGTTACACTGAAGCTTTCTTT.

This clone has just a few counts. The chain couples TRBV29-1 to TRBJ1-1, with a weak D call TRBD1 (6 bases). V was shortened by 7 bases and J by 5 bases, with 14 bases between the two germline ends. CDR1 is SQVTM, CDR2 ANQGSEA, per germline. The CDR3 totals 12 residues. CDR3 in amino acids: CSGLQGRTEAFF. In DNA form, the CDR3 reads TGCAGCGGGTTACAGGGACGAACTGAAGCTTTCTTT.

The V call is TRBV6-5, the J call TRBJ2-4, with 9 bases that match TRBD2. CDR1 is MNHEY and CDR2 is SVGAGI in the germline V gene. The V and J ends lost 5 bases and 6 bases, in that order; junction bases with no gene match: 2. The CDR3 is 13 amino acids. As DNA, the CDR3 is TGTGCCAGCAGTCCTAGCGGGGTAAACATTCAGTACTTC. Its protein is CASSPSGVNIQYF.

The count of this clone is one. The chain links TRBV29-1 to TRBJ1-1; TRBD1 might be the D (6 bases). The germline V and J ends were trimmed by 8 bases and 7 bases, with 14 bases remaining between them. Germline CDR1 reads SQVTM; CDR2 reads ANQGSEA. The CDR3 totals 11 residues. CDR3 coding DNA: TGCAGCACCCGGACAGACCATGAAGCTTTCTTT. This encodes CSTRTDHEAFF.

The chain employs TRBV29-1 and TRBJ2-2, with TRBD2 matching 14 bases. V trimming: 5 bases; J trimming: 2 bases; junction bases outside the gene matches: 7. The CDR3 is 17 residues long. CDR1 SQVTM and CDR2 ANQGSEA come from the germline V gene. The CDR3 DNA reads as TGCAGCGTTTCGTGGACTAGCGGGGGGAGTAACACCGGGGAGCTGTTTTTT. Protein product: CSVSWTSGGSNTGELFF.

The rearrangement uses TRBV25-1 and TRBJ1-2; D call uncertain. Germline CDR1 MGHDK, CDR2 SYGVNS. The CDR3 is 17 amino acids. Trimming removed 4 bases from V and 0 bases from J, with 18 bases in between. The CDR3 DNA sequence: TGTGCCAGCAGTGGCCCCCAGCCCGGACGTTCTAACTATGGCTACACCTTC. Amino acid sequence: CASSGPQPGRSNYGYTF.

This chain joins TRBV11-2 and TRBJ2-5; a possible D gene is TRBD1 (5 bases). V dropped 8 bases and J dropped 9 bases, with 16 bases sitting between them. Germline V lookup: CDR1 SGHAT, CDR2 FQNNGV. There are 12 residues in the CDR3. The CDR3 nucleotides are TGTGCCAGCGGAGACAGACCCAAGGCCCAGTACTTC. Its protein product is CASGDRPKAQYF.

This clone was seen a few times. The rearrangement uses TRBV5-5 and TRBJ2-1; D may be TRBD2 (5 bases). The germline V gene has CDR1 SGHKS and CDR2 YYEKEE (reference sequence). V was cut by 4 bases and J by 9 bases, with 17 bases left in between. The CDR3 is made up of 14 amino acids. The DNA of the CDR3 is TGTGCCAGCAGCCAGGAGGTGACTCATCCTGAGCAGTTCTTC. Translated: CASSQEVTHPEQFF.

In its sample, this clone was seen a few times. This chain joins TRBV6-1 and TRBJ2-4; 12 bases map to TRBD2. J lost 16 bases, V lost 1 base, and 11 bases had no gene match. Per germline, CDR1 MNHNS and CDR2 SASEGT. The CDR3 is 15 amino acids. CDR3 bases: TGTGCCAGCAGTGAAGGGACTAGCGGGGTTTTTGGGTTTTACTTC. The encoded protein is CASSEGTSGVFGFYF.

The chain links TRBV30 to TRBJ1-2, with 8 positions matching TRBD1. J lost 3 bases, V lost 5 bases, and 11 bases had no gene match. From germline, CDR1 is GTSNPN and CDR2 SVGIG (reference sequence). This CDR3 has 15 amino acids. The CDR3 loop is CAWSSDRVTDYGYTF. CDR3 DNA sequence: TGTGCCTGGTCCTCGGACAGGGTTACTGACTATGGCTACACCTTC.

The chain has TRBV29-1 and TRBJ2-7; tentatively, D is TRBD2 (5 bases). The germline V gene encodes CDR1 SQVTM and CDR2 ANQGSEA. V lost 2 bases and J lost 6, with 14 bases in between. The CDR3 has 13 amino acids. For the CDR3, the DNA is TGCAGCGTTGAAAATAGAGGGATATCCGAGCAGTACTTC. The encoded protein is CSVENRGISEQYF.

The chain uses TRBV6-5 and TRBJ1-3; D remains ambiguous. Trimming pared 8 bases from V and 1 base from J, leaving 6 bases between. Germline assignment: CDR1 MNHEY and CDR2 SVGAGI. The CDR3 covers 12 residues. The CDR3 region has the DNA TGTGCCAGCGGGGAGTCTGGAAACACCATATATTTT. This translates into CASGESGNTIYF.

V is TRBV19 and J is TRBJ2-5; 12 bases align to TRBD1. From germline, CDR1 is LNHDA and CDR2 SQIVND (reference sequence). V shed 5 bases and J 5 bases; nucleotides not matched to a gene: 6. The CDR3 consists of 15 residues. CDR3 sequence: CASSEGQGARETQYF. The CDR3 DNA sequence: TGTGCCAGTAGTGAGGGACAGGGGGCTCGGGAGACCCAGTACTTC. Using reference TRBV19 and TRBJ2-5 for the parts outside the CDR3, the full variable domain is DGGITQSPKYLFRKEGQNVTLSCEQNLNHDAMYWYRQDPGQGLRLIYYSQIVNDFQKGDIAEGYSVSREKKESFPLTVTSAQKNPTAFYLCASSEGQGARETQYFGPGTRLLVL.

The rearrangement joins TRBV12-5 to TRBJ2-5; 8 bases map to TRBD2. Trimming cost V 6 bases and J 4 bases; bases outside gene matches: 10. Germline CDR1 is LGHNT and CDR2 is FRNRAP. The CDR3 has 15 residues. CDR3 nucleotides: TGTGCTAGTGGCCACGGGACTAGTGGAGGAGAGACCCAGTACTTC. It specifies CASGHGTSGGETQYF.

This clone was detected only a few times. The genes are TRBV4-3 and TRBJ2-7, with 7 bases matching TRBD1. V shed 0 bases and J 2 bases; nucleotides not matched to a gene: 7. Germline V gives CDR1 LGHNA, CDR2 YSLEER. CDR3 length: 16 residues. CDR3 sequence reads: CASSQEVPGGTYEQYF. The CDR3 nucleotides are TGCGCCAGCAGCCAAGAAGTGCCAGGGGGAACCTACGAGCAGTACTTC.

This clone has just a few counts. CDR3 residues: CAWKGLAGTQYF. CDR3 sequence (DNA): TGTGCCTGGAAGGGACTGGCGGGGACCCAGTACTTC. V gene TRBV30 combines with J gene TRBJ2-5, with a weak D call TRBD2 (6 bases). Germline-derived CDR1 and CDR2 are GTSNPN and SVGIG (reference sequence). The CDR3 length is 12 residues. With 4 bases removed from V and 7 bases from J, the gap between germline ends came to 13 bases.

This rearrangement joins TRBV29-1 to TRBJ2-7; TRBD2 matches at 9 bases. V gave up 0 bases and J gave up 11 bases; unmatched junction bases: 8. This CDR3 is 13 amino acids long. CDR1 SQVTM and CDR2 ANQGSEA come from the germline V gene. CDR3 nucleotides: TGCAGCGTTGAAGAAAGGCTAGCGGGGAGTAAGTACTTC. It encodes CSVEERLAGSKYF.

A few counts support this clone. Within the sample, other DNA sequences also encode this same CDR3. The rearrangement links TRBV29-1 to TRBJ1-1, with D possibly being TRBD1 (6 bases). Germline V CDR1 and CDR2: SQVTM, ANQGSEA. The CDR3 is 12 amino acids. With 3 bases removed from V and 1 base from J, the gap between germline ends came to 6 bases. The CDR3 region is CSVDRGNTEAFF. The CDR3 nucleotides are TGCAGCGTTGACAGGGGGAACACTGAAGCTTTCTTT. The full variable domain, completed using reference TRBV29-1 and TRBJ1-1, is SAVISQKPSRDICQRGTSLTIQCQVDSQVTMMFWYRQQPGQSLTLIATANQGSEATYESGFVIDKFPISRPNLTFSTLTVSNMSPEDSSIYLCSVDRGNTEAFFGQGTRLTVV.